Each of the 17 T cell receptor beta chains below was sequenced from the same sample in a study of post-analysis software for immune sequencing data. Study-wide results and limits: The five TRBV segments detected at higher frequency in patients than in controls included TRBV5-6, TRBV5-1 and TRBV20-1.

Sequencing libraries made from TCR beta cDNA carried unique molecular identifiers. TCRdb independently ran MiXCR on the PCR reads; one entry per CDR3 protein. The sample consists of roughly 670,000 distinct CDR3 sequences, roughly three fifths of them appearing once. The antigens for these receptors are not known. The sample was blood. These receptors all come from a girl aged 2 to 9 with multiple sclerosis.

The chain joins TRBV19 to TRBJ1-1; 7 nucleotides line up with TRBD1. Germline V lookup: CDR1 LNHDA, CDR2 SQIVND (reference sequence). The CDR3 spans 14 residues. The V and J ends lost 4 bases and 0 bases, in that order; junction bases with no gene match: 2. The CDR3 DNA is TGTGCCAGTAGTAAGGGGGCCATGAACACTGAAGCTTTCTTT. Translation gives CASSKGAMNTEAFF. The variable domain in full, with the rest retrieved from reference TRBV19 and TRBJ1-1, is DGGITQSPKYLFRKEGQNVTLSCEQNLNHDAMYWYRQDPGQGLRLIYYSQIVNDFQKGDIAEGYSVSREKKESFPLTVTSAQKNPTAFYLCASSKGAMNTEAFFGQGTRLTVV.

The V call is TRBV7-9, the J call TRBJ2-5; D possibly corresponds to TRBD1 (5 bases). The germline V gene has CDR1 SEHNR and CDR2 FQNEAQ (reference sequence). V lost 5 bases and J lost 5, with 27 bases in between. The CDR3 spans 18 residues. In DNA, the CDR3 is TGTGCCAGCAGCGTAATCCCCCCGTTGGGGCCCCGCAGGGAGACCCAGTACTTC. Amino acids: CASSVIPPLGPRRETQYF.

This chain connects TRBV7-9 to TRBJ1-2; D is undetermined. The V gene's germline CDR1 is SEHNR and CDR2 FQNEAQ (reference sequence). The CDR3 runs to 12 residues. Between the trimmed V and J ends, which lost 1 base and 8 bases, there was a span of 8 bases. CDR3 sequence: CASSLEAAGYTF. For the CDR3, the DNA is TGTGCCAGCAGCTTAGAGGCGGCAGGCTACACCTTC. Together with reference TRBV7-9 and TRBJ1-2, the CDR3 gives the full variable domain: DTGVSQNPRHKITKRGQNVTFRCDPISEHNRLYWYRQTLGQGPEFLTYFQNEAQLEKSRLLSDRFSAERPKGSFSTLEIQRTEQGDSAMYLCASSLEAAGYTFGSGTRLTVV.

This clonotype was observed a few times. The J gene is TRBJ2-1, the V gene TRBV25-1; D is unclear. V lost 5 bases, J lost 9 bases, and 17 bases lay in between. This CDR3 region has 14 residues. The germline CDR1 and CDR2 sequences are MGHDK and SYGVNS. The CDR3 nucleotides are TGTGCCAGCAGTAGTGGGCCTGGACGAGGTGAGCAGTTCTTC. Translated, it gives CASSSGPGRGEQFF.

This clonotype was observed once. The chain is built from TRBV5-6 and TRBJ2-5; D tentatively reads TRBD1 or TRBD2 (5 bases each). The V and J ends lost 0 bases and 5 bases respectively, with 11 bases between them. The germline CDR1 and CDR2 sequences are SGHDT and YYEEEE. The CDR3 contains 14 residues. CDR3 DNA: TGTGCCAGCAGCTTGGTGGACGGGGCGGAGACCCAGTACTTC. Protein sequence: CASSLVDGAETQYF.

The chain employs TRBV19 and TRBJ1-2; weak D call: TRBD1 (6 bases). The germline V gene encodes CDR1 LNHDA and CDR2 SQIVND (reference sequence). This CDR3 is built from 13 residues. V dropped 5 bases and J dropped 5 bases, with 12 bases sitting between them. As DNA, the CDR3 is TGTGCCAGTAGTCTACAGGGCCAATATGGCTACACCTTC. Translating it yields CASSLQGQYGYTF.

This chain joins TRBV29-1 and TRBJ2-3, with TRBD1 matching 9 bases. Losses at the gene ends were 8 bases for V and 4 bases for J; bases not matched to a gene: 4. CDR1 SQVTM and CDR2 ANQGSEA come from the germline V gene. CDR3 length: 12 amino acids. CDR3 loop: CSSRQGADTQYF. In DNA, the CDR3 is TGCAGCTCCAGACAGGGGGCAGATACGCAGTATTTT.

The rearrangement joins TRBV2 to TRBJ1-4, with D unclear. The CDR3 loop spans 12 amino acids. The germline gives CDR1 SNHLY, CDR2 FYNNEI. Trimming stripped 11 bases from V and 4 bases from J, with 11 bases between. The CDR3 sequence: CAFQILNEKLFF. DNA for the CDR3: TGTGCCTTCCAGATACTTAATGAAAAACTGTTTTTT. Combining the CDR3 with reference TRBV2 and TRBJ1-4 gives the whole variable domain EPEVTQTPSHQVTQMGQEVILRCVPISNHLYFYWYRQILGQKVEFLVSFYNNEISEKSEIFDDQFSVERPDGSNFTLKIRSTKLEDSAMYFCAFQILNEKLFFGSGTQLSVL.

This clonotype was picked up a small number of times. This chain connects TRBV29-1 to TRBJ2-5; tentatively, D is TRBD2 (5 bases). CDR3 length equals 14 residues. Germline CDR1 SQVTM, CDR2 ANQGSEA. V dropped 4 bases and J dropped 5 bases, with 17 bases sitting between them. The DNA for the CDR3 is TGCAGCGTTGTTTGGGTAGCGTCATCGGAGACCCAGTACTTC. Its translation: CSVVWVASSETQYF.

The genes are TRBV4-3 and TRBJ1-1, with a possible D match to TRBD1 (5 bases). V was clipped by 9 bases and J by 1 base, with 15 bases between them. In germline, CDR1 is LGHNA, CDR2 YSLEER. The CDR3 length is 14 residues. Written as DNA, the CDR3 is TGCGCCAGTAGAGCAGCGGGGGAGAACACTGAAGCTTTCTTT. Translation gives CASRAAGENTEAFF.

In this sample, this clonotype turned up once. This chain joins TRBV6-6 and TRBJ2-1; D possibly uses TRBD1 or TRBD2 (5 bases each). The ends were cut back, 2 bases at V and 5 bases at J, with 16 bases in the middle. The CDR3 consists of 16 residues. The germline gives CDR1 MNHNY, CDR2 SVGAGI (reference sequence). CDR3 loop: CASSYNGVVGDNEQFF. In nucleotides, the CDR3 is TGTGCCAGCAGTTACAACGGGGTAGTAGGGGACAATGAGCAGTTCTTC.

The chain combines TRBV12-3 or TRBV12-4 with TRBJ2-5, with 7 bases identical to TRBD1. The J call may be in error: the DNA end matches TRBJ2-7 better. The CDR3 contains 13 residues. CDR3 coding DNA: TGTGCCAGCAGCCAGACAGGGCGAGTCGAGCAGTACTTC. Protein sequence: CASSQTGRVEQYF.

The rearrangement links TRBV4-3 to TRBJ2-1; tentative D call: TRBD2 (6 bases). The length of the CDR3 is 17 residues. V was clipped by 0 bases and J by 8 bases, with 20 bases between them. Germline loops: CDR1 LGHNA, CDR2 YSLEER. In DNA form, the CDR3 reads TGCGCCAGCAGCCAAGACGCCGCCGGCGGGGAAGGAGATGAGCAGTTCTTC. Translated, it gives CASSQDAAGGEGDEQFF.

The chain carries TRBV11-3 and TRBJ2-1; 7 nucleotides match TRBD1. The CDR3 spans 15 residues. V dropped 0 bases and J dropped 5; count of bases not matched to a gene: 4. Germline V CDR1 and CDR2: SGHNT, YENEEA. As DNA, the CDR3 is TGTGCCAGCAGCTTAGATAGGGGACAGAACAATGAGCAGTTCTTC. Its translation is CASSLDRGQNNEQFF.

The V gene is TRBV29-1, the J gene TRBJ2-5, with no clear D. Germline-derived CDR1 and CDR2 are SQVTM and ANQGSEA. With 5 bases removed from V and 3 bases from J, the gap between germline ends came to 25 bases. The CDR3 covers 17 residues. The CDR3 sequence is CSVFDPRKAAHKETQYF. The CDR3 DNA sequence: TGCAGCGTTTTTGACCCGCGGAAGGCCGCTCACAAAGAGACCCAGTACTTC.

This clonotype was recorded a few times. The chain employs TRBV6-2 or TRBV6-3 and TRBJ2-3; D assignment may be TRBD1 or TRBD2 (6 bases each). Trimming left V 7 bases short and J 4 bases short, with 27 bases between. This CDR3 has 18 residues. Germline V gene sequence: CDR1 MNHEY, CDR2 SVGEGT. The CDR3 loop reads CASNNGAGLGGAPDTQYF. The CDR3 coding sequence is TGTGCCAGCAACAACGGAGCGGGCCTGGGGGGCGCTCCAGATACGCAGTATTTT.

With respect to this clonotype: In this CDR3 the conserved last residue, phenylalanine or tryptophan, is missing, so a read error is likely. The rearrangement joins TRBV12-3 or TRBV12-4 to TRBJ1-1; weak D call: TRBD1 (6 bases). This CDR3 contains 13 residues. Trimming pared 6 bases from V and 4 bases from J, leaving 12 bases between. The CDR3 DNA reads TGTGCCAGCAGGAACAGGGAAGGCACTGAAGCTTTCTGT. This translates into CASRNREGTEAFC.